The 30 T cell receptor beta chains below come from one sample, sequenced in a study of Ad26.COV2.S vaccination and SARS-CoV-2 variants. Method: immunoSEQ multiplex PCR; TCRdb's copy keeps in-frame clones and lacks some. In the table there are more than 300,000 clones, 80% to 90% of which are singletons. Treatment described: 19 received Ad26.COV2.S at low or high dose, single or two shots; roughly 5 received placebo; per-sample allocation not given. All samples were drawn on day 63, counting from the first vaccine or placebo injection. Here the sequenced sample was peripheral blood, taken in a trial of Ad26.COV2.S vaccine versus placebo. All receptors come from a person aged 18 to 59 who received the Ad26.COV2.S COVID-19 vaccine or a placebo.

The chain is built from TRBV28 and TRBJ2-3; 10 positions agree with TRBD1. The CDR3 runs to 15 residues. Per the germline V gene, CDR1 is MDHEN and CDR2 is SYDVKM. With 5 bases clipped from V and 5 bases from J, the junction kept 7 bases outside the gene matches. CDR3 protein: CASSPGTGEVDTQYF. The DNA of the CDR3 is TGTGCCAGCAGTCCCGGGACAGGGGAGGTAGATACGCAGTATTTT.

The chain has TRBV7-8 and TRBJ2-1, with TRBD2 matching over 12 bases. The CDR3 totals 15 residues. Trimming at V came to 3 bases and at J to 3 bases, leaving 0 bases not matched to a gene. Germline CDR1 is SGHVS and CDR2 is FQNEAQ. The CDR3 is CASSLGLAGYNEQFF. CDR3 sequence (DNA): TGTGCCAGCAGCTTGGGACTAGCGGGCTACAATGAGCAGTTCTTC.

This clone appeared once. CDR3 in amino acids: CASSFPGTGGVGYTF. The CDR3 DNA is TGTGCCAGCAGCTTCCCCGGGACAGGGGGCGTCGGCTACACCTTC. The genes are TRBV7-6 and TRBJ1-2; 12 bases line up with TRBD1. Germline assignment: CDR1 SGHVS and CDR2 FNYEAQ. V lost 3 bases, J lost 8 bases, and 7 bases stayed unmatched. The CDR3 is 15 amino acids.

Here the CDR3 DNA reads TGTGCCAGCAGTGTTGGAAACACCGGGGAGCTGTTTTTT. It is translated as CASSVGNTGELFF. This chain connects TRBV6-4 to TRBJ2-2; D gene ambiguous. CDR1 is MRHNA, CDR2 SNTAGT, per germline. Trimming took off 4 bases at V and 2 bases at J, with 5 bases between the two ends. The length of the CDR3 is 13 residues.

V gene TRBV11-2 combines with J gene TRBJ2-7; D is perhaps TRBD2 (6 bases). Germline V lookup: CDR1 SGHAT, CDR2 FQNNGV. The CDR3 sequence is 13 residues long. With 0 bases removed from V and 7 bases from J, the gap between germline ends came to 10 bases. For the CDR3, the DNA is TGTGCCAGCAGCTTAGATCGGGCGGGGGAGCAGTACTTC. The encoded protein is CASSLDRAGEQYF.

This clone appeared a few times. The J gene is TRBJ2-5, the V gene TRBV24-1; TRBD1 matches at 7 bases. CDR3 length: 16 amino acids. Germline loops: CDR1 KGHDR, CDR2 SFDVKD. J lost 3 bases, V lost 3 bases, and 9 bases had no gene match. As DNA, the CDR3 is TGTGCCACCAGTGATCCCAAACCCGGGACAGAAGAGACCCAGTACTTC. Amino acids: CATSDPKPGTEETQYF.

This rearrangement joins TRBV5-6 to TRBJ2-1; 9 positions match TRBD2. The CDR3 consists of 15 residues. V lost 0 bases to trimming and J lost 3 bases; unmatched junction nucleotides: 1. Germline-derived CDR1 and CDR2 are SGHDT and YYEEEE. The CDR3 DNA sequence: TGTGCCAGCAGCTTGGAACTAGCGGGCTACAATGAGCAGTTCTTC. Translation: CASSLELAGYNEQFF.

The chain links TRBV5-1 to TRBJ2-7; D unclear. With 0 bases removed from V and 2 bases from J, the gap between germline ends came to 6 bases. The germline V gene encodes CDR1 SGHRS and CDR2 YFSETQ. The CDR3 is 13 residues long. CDR3 residues: CASSLARTYEQYF. The CDR3 DNA sequence: TGCGCCAGCAGCTTGGCACGGACCTACGAGCAGTACTTC.

The chain combines TRBV10-3 with TRBJ2-3, with D perhaps matching TRBD1 or TRBD2 (5 bases each). Per the germline V gene, CDR1 is ENHRY and CDR2 is SYGVKD. The germline V and J ends were trimmed by 5 bases and 0 bases, with 24 bases remaining between them. The CDR3 has 19 residues. The CDR3 DNA sequence: TGTGCCATCAGTCCCTCGCCAGGGCGAGGGCGTGCTAGCACAGATACGCAGTATTTT. This sequence encodes CAISPSPGRGRASTDTQYF.

The count of this clone is one. The chain employs TRBV28 and TRBJ1-5; D gene ambiguous. The length of the CDR3 is 11 residues. With 3 bases removed from V and 10 bases from J, the gap between germline ends came to 7 bases. The germline CDR1 and CDR2 sequences are MDHEN and SYDVKM. The CDR3 DNA reads as TGTGCCAGCAGTTTTTCAGGTCCCCAGCATTTT. The encoded protein is CASSFSGPQHF. Based on the CDR3 plus reference TRBV28 and TRBJ1-5, the full variable domain is DVKVTQSSRYLVKRTGEKVFLECVQDMDHENMFWYRQDPGLGLRLIYFSYDVKMKEKGDIPEGYSVSREKKERFSLILESASTNQTSMYLCASSFSGPQHFGDGTRLSIL.

The chain uses TRBV10-3 and TRBJ2-3; D is possibly TRBD2 (5 bases). CDR1 is ENHRY and CDR2 is SYGVKD in the germline V gene. V was clipped by 7 bases and J by 4 bases, with 15 bases between them. The CDR3 contains 14 residues. The CDR3 nucleotides are TGTGCCATCACAGAGGGAGAGAGGTCAGATACGCAGTATTTT. Its protein product is CAITEGERSDTQYF.

V is TRBV7-2 and J is TRBJ2-7, with 10 positions matching TRBD2. Unmatched junction bases numbered 6, after V lost 5 bases and J lost 2 bases. This CDR3 is built from 15 residues. Germline V gives CDR1 SGHTA, CDR2 FQGNSA. CDR3 in amino acids: CASSDQAGGPYEQYF. The CDR3 DNA reads TGTGCCAGCAGCGACCAAGCGGGAGGGCCCTACGAGCAGTACTTC.

V is TRBV7-9 and J is TRBJ1-6, with unresolved D. The germline V gene has CDR1 SEHNR and CDR2 FQNEAQ (reference sequence). V shed 6 bases and J shed 1 base, with 13 bases lying between them. CDR3 length: 16 residues. The chain's CDR3 is CASSQEGTSYNSPLHF. CDR3 nucleotides: TGTGCCAGCAGTCAGGAGGGAACGTCCTATAATTCACCCCTCCACTTT.

CDR3 bases: TGTGCCAGCAGCGCGGGCCTCGGTAATGAGCAGTTCTTC. Translating gives CASSAGLGNEQFF. The rearrangement joins TRBV9 to TRBJ2-1; no clear D gene. The CDR3 sequence is 13 residues long. Germline CDR1 SGDLS, CDR2 YYNGEE. V was cut by 3 bases and J by 7 bases, with 11 bases left in between.

J is TRBJ2-1 and V is TRBV5-4, with D unresolved. The CDR3 contains 13 residues. V lost 2 bases and J lost 0, with 3 bases in between. CDR1 SGHNT and CDR2 YYREEE come from the germline V gene (reference sequence). The CDR3 loop is CASSFDSYNEQFF. CDR3 coding DNA: TGTGCCAGCAGCTTCGACTCCTACAATGAGCAGTTCTTC.

The chain carries TRBV6-4 and TRBJ2-3; possibly TRBD1 for D (5 bases). CDR3 length: 16 residues. In germline, CDR1 is MRHNA, CDR2 SNTAGT. Trimming removed 10 bases from V and 0 bases from J, with 20 bases in between. CDR3 protein: CATSPGAVVSTDTQYF. In DNA form, the CDR3 reads TGTGCCACCTCCCCTGGGGCGGTGGTGAGCACAGATACGCAGTATTTT.

The rearrangement joins TRBV4-3 to TRBJ2-7, with a weak D call TRBD1 (6 bases). The CDR3 is 15 amino acids. The V gene's germline CDR1 is LGHNA and CDR2 YSLEER. V lost 0 bases and J 2 bases, leaving 11 bases between the germline ends. Written as DNA, the CDR3 is TGCGCCAGCAGCCAAGATGCAGGGGTTACCTACGAGCAGTACTTC. Translating gives CASSQDAGVTYEQYF.

The J gene is TRBJ2-1, the V gene TRBV19, with 8 nucleotides matching TRBD1. The length of the CDR3 is 15 residues. Looked up from germline, CDR1 is LNHDA and CDR2 is SQIVND (reference sequence). Unmatched junction bases numbered 8, after V lost 3 bases and J lost 7 bases. The CDR3 loop reads CASSIRQGNLNEQFF. CDR3 nucleotides: TGTGCCAGTAGTATCCGACAGGGGAATTTAAATGAGCAGTTCTTC.

This clone was counted a single time. This chain connects TRBV4-3 to TRBJ2-3; TRBD2 matches 11 bases. CDR1 is LGHNA, CDR2 YSLEER, per germline. This CDR3 region has 15 residues. V was pared by 5 bases and J by 4 bases, with 5 bases of the junction left unmatched. The CDR3 protein is CASSGLAGGSDTQYF. The CDR3 nucleotides are TGCGCCAGCAGCGGATTAGCGGGGGGGTCAGATACGCAGTATTTT.

The V and J genes are TRBV11-2 and TRBJ1-5, with D maybe TRBD1 (6 bases). The CDR3 length is 13 residues. Trimming removed 5 bases at V and 4 bases at J, with 9 bases between. Per germline, CDR1 SGHAT and CDR2 FQNNGV. The CDR3 DNA is TGTGCCAGCAGCCAGGACAGTAATCAGCCCCAGCATTTT. It specifies CASSQDSNQPQHF.

The chain has TRBV11-2 and TRBJ2-3; D ambiguous. V gave up 2 bases and J gave up 4 bases, with 4 bases separating them. Germline values: CDR1 SGHAT, CDR2 FQNNGV. The CDR3 has 12 amino acids. CDR3: CASSLSPDTQYF. In DNA, the CDR3 is TGTGCCAGCAGCTTATCCCCAGATACGCAGTATTTT.

The V call is TRBV12-3 or TRBV12-4, the J call TRBJ1-2; tentatively, D is TRBD1 (6 bases). This CDR3 is built from 13 residues. The germline V and J ends were trimmed by 6 bases and 4 bases, with 12 bases remaining between them. CDR3 loop: CASSPSGAYGYTF. The CDR3 coding sequence is TGTGCCAGCAGCCCGTCGGGGGCCTATGGCTACACCTTC.

V and J are TRBV4-1 and TRBJ1-1; no firm D call. Trimming took 1 base from V and 1 from J, leaving 7 bases between them. This CDR3 is built from 14 residues. Germline assignment: CDR1 MGHRA and CDR2 YSYEKL. The CDR3 region is CASSQAHRNTEAFF. The CDR3 bases are TGCGCCAGCAGCCAAGCTCACAGGAACACTGAAGCTTTCTTT.

The CDR3 region is CASSIGPGLSYEQYF. The CDR3 DNA is TGTGCCAGTAGTATAGGCCCCGGACTCTCCTACGAGCAGTACTTC. This chain uses TRBV19 with TRBJ2-7; TRBD2 is a possible D gene (5 bases). CDR1 and CDR2 from the germline V gene are LNHDA and SQIVND (reference sequence). This CDR3 spans 15 amino acids. The ends were cut back, 1 base at V and 0 bases at J, with 10 bases in the middle. Using reference TRBV19 and TRBJ2-7 for the parts outside the CDR3, the full variable domain is DGGITQSPKYLFRKEGQNVTLSCEQNLNHDAMYWYRQDPGQGLRLIYYSQIVNDFQKGDIAEGYSVSREKKESFPLTVTSAQKNPTAFYLCASSIGPGLSYEQYFGPGTRLTVT.

This clone has just one count. The genes are TRBV5-4 and TRBJ2-1; 14 bases map to TRBD2. From germline, CDR1 is SGHNT and CDR2 YYREEE (reference sequence). J was trimmed by 3 bases and V by 0 bases; bases with no gene match: 5. The CDR3 runs to 18 residues. CDR3 in amino acids: CASSLGLAGGYSYNEQFF. CDR3 sequence (DNA): TGTGCCAGCAGCTTGGGACTAGCGGGAGGGTATAGCTACAATGAGCAGTTCTTC.

The chain is built from TRBV21-1 and TRBJ1-5; the D call TRBD1 from the table was never checked on the DNA. TRBV21-1 has pseudogene status. The CDR3 sequence is 15 residues long. In nucleotides, the CDR3 is TGTGCCAGCAGCTATACAGGGGGCGAGGGTCAGCCCCAGCATTTT. Protein sequence: CASSYTGGEGQPQHF.

The CDR3 DNA follows: TGCGCCAGGAGGGGAGTGGGGGAGCCTAAGCTGAACACTGAAGCTTTCTTT. It encodes CARRGVGEPKLNTEAFF. The chain is built from TRBV5-1 and TRBJ1-1; D is possibly TRBD1 (5 bases). Trimming stripped 8 bases from V and 0 bases from J, with 23 bases between. The CDR3 is 17 residues long. The V gene's germline CDR1 is SGHRS and CDR2 YFSETQ.

This clone was recorded only once. This rearrangement joins TRBV4-1 to TRBJ2-3, with D perhaps matching TRBD2 (7 bases). Germline assignment: CDR1 MGHRA and CDR2 YSYEKL. V was cut by 0 bases and J by 8 bases, with 15 bases left in between. The CDR3 is made up of 15 amino acids. The CDR3 region has the DNA TGCGCCAGCAGCCAAGATCGAGGGGGGGGGAGTACGCAGTATTTT. Its protein is CASSQDRGGGSTQYF.

The chain couples TRBV6-2 or TRBV6-3 to TRBJ2-1, with D perhaps matching TRBD2 (6 bases). V was cut by 6 bases and J by 1 base, with 10 bases left in between. Germline V lookup: CDR1 MNHEY, CDR2 SVGEGT. The CDR3 contains 14 residues. The CDR3 coding sequence is TGTGCCAGCAGCTTCGGGGGTTCCTACAATGAGCAGTTCTTC. This sequence encodes CASSFGGSYNEQFF.

The chain uses TRBV4-1 and TRBJ2-3; D uncertain. This CDR3 comprises 14 residues. Germline CDR1 MGHRA, CDR2 YSYEKL. Trimming stripped 3 bases from V and 2 bases from J, with 9 bases between. CDR3: CASSQRPNTDTQYF. The CDR3 DNA sequence: TGCGCCAGCAGCCAGAGGCCCAACACAGATACGCAGTATTTT.